Below are 7 T cell receptor beta chains sequenced from a single sample in a study of T cell responses to AZD1222 COVID-19 vaccine. Method: immunoSEQ multiplex PCR; TCRdb's copy keeps in-frame clones and lacks some. Of some 96,000 clones listed, about 83% are singletons. The sample consisted of peripheral blood, taken on day 0 of AZD1222 vaccination. These receptors were collected from an adult in good health.

The CDR3 DNA reads as TGTGCCAGCAGCCCCGGGACAGAATACGAGCAGTACTTC. This gives the protein CASSPGTEYEQYF. The chain is built from TRBV5-4 and TRBJ2-7, with TRBD1 identical over 7 bases. The V and J ends lost 4 bases and 4 bases, in that order; junction bases with no gene match: 5. This CDR3 spans 13 amino acids. CDR1 and CDR2 (germline): SGHNT, YYREEE (reference sequence).

The chain combines TRBV12-3 or TRBV12-4 with TRBJ2-5; D possibly corresponds to TRBD2 (6 bases). V lost 8 bases, J lost 5 bases, and 9 bases lay in between. CDR3 length: 11 amino acids. In DNA, the CDR3 is TGTGCCAGCCGCGGGGAGGAGACCCAGTACTTC. This codes for CASRGEETQYF.

DNA for the CDR3: TGTGCCAGCAGCGGGGGACCCGATCAGCCCCAGCATTTT. It specifies CASSGGPDQPQHF. The chain recombines TRBV9 with TRBJ1-5, with D possibly TRBD1 on 5 matching bases. Trimming removed 3 bases at V and 5 bases at J, with 9 bases between. Germline lookup yields CDR1 SGDLS and CDR2 YYNGEE. The CDR3 is 13 amino acids.

The chain combines TRBV19 with TRBJ2-7; 7 bases map to TRBD1. The CDR3 has 16 residues. Losses at the gene ends were 5 bases for V and 2 bases for J; bases not matched to a gene: 12. The germline V gene has CDR1 LNHDA and CDR2 SQIVND (reference sequence). The CDR3 sequence is CASSAMTGSVPYEQYF. CDR3 bases: TGTGCCAGTAGTGCCATGACAGGGTCGGTCCCCTACGAGCAGTACTTC.

This clone appeared a few times. V usage is TRBV6-6 and J usage is TRBJ2-2; D is uncertain. V was cut by 2 bases and J by 3 bases, with 7 bases left in between. Germline CDR1 MNHNY, CDR2 SVGAGI (reference sequence). The CDR3 covers 14 residues. The CDR3 loop is CASSYNEYTGELFF. Here the CDR3 DNA reads TGTGCCAGCAGTTACAACGAATACACCGGGGAGCTGTTTTTT.

The chain employs TRBV6-5 and TRBJ2-7, with 9 bases lining up with TRBD1. With V trimmed by 4 bases and J by 6 bases, 4 bases remained unmatched. The CDR3 is 13 residues long. Per the germline V gene, CDR1 is MNHEY and CDR2 is SVGAGI. This chain's CDR3 is CASSSRQGGEQYF. CDR3 bases: TGTGCCAGCAGTTCCCGACAGGGGGGCGAGCAGTACTTC.

The chain has TRBV18 and TRBJ2-4; D might be TRBD1 (6 bases). There are 16 residues in the CDR3. V lost 5 bases, J lost 0 bases, and 14 bases lay in between. The germline V gene encodes CDR1 KGHSH and CDR2 LQKENI. The CDR3 sequence is CASSAIGGLAKNIQYF. CDR3 nucleotides: TGTGCCAGCTCAGCTATTGGGGGCCTAGCCAAAAACATTCAGTACTTC.